This TCR beta chain was retrieved from a study of blood T cell repertoires in COVID-19. CDR3 length: 14 residues. CDR1 and CDR2 from the germline V gene are LNHDA and SQIVND (reference sequence). Trimming at V came to 5 bases and at J to 5 bases, leaving 8 bases not matched to a gene. The table came from immunoSEQ multiplex PCR; TCRdb's copy has only in-frame clones and leaves some out. The repertoire holds around 80,000 clones, with approximately 82% as singletons. The receptor was derived from a human donor in a cohort sampled during active COVID-19. The chain links TRBV19 to TRBJ2-5; 7 bases line up with TRBD1. Sequencing input: peripheral blood. CDR3: CASSLQGLRETQYF. CDR3 DNA: TGTGCCAGTAGTCTACAGGGGTTAAGGGAGACCCAGTACTTC.